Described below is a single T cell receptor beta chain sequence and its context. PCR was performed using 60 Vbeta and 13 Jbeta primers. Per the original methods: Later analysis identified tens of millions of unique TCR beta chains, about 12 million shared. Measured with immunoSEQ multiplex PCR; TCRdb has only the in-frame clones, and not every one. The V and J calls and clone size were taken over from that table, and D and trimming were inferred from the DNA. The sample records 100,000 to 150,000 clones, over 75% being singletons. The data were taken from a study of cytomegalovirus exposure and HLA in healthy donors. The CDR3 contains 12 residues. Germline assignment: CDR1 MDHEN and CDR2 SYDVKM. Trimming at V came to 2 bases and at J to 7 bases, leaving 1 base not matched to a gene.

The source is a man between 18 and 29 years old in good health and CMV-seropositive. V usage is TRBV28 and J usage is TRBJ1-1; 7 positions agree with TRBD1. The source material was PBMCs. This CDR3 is CASSLGDSEAFF. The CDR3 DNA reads TGTGCCAGCAGTTTAGGGGACAGTGAAGCTTTCTTT. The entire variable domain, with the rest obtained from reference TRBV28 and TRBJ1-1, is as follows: DVKVTQSSRYLVKRTGEKVFLECVQDMDHENMFWYRQDPGLGLRLIYFSYDVKMKEKGDIPEGYSVSREKKERFSLILESASTNQTSMYLCASSLGDSEAFFGQGTRLTVV.